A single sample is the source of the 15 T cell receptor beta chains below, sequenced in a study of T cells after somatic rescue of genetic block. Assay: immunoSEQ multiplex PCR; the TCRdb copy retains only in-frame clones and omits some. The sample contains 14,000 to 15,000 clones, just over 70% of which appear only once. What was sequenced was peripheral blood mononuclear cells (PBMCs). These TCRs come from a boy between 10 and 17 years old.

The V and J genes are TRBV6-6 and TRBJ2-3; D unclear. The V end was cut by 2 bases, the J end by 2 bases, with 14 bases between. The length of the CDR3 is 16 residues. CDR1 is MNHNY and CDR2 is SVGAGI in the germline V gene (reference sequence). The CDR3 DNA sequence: TGTGCCAGCAGTTACAATAGCCCTCGTCTCACAGATACGCAGTATTTT. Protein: CASSYNSPRLTDTQYF.

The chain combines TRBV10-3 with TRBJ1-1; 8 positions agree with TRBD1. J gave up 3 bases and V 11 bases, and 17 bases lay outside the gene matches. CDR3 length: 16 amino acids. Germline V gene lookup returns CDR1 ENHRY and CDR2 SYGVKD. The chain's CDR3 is CASQTGAGIGDTEAFF. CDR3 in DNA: TGTGCCTCCCAGACAGGGGCAGGGATAGGGGACACTGAAGCTTTCTTT.

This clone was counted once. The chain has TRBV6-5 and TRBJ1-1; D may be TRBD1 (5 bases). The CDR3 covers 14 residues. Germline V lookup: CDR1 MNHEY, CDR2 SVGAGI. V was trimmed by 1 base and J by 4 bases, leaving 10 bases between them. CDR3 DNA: TGTGCCAGCAGTTACTTGGGACGGGGCACTGAAGCTTTCTTT. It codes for CASSYLGRGTEAFF.

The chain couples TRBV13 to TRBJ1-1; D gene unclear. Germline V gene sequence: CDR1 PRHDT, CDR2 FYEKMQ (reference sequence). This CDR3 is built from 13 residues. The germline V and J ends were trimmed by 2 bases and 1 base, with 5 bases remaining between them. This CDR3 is CASSLTQNTEAFF. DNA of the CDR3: TGTGCCAGCAGCTTAACCCAGAACACTGAAGCTTTCTTT.

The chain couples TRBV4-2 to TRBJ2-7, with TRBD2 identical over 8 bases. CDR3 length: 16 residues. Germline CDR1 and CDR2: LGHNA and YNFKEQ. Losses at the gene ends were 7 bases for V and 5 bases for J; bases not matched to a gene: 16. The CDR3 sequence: CASTYQPGLVKNEQYF. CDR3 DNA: TGTGCCAGCACCTATCAACCGGGACTAGTGAAAAACGAGCAGTACTTC.

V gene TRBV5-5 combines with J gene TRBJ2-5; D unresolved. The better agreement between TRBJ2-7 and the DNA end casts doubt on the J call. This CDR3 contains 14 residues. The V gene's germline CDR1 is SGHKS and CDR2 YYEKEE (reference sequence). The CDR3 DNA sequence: TGTGCCAGCAGCTTGGCAGCCTCCTCCTACGAGCAGTACTTC. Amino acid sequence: CASSLAASSYEQYF.

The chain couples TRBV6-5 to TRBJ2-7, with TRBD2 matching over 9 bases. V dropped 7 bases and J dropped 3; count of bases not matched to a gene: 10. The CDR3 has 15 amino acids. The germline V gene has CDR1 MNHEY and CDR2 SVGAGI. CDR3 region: CASTALAGPFYEQYF. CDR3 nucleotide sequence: TGTGCCAGCACCGCCCTAGCGGGGCCCTTCTACGAGCAGTACTTC.

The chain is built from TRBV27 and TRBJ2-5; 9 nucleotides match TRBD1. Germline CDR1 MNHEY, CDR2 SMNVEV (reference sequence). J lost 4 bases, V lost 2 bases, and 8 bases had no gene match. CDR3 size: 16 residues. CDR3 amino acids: CASSLIGQGSPETQYF. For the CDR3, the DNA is TGTGCCAGCAGTTTAATAGGACAGGGGAGCCCAGAGACCCAGTACTTC.

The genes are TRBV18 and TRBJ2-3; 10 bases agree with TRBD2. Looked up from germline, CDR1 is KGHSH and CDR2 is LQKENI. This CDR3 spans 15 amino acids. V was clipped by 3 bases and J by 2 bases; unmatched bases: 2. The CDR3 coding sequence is TGTGCCAGCTCACCCCTAGCGGGGGTCACAGATACGCAGTATTTT. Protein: CASSPLAGVTDTQYF.

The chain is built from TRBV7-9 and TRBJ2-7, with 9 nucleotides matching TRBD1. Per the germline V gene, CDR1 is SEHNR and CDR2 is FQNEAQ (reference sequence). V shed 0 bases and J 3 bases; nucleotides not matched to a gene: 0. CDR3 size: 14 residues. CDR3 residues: CASSLAGQGYEQYF. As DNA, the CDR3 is TGTGCCAGCAGCTTAGCGGGACAGGGCTACGAGCAGTACTTC.

The CDR3 coding sequence is TGTGCCAGCAGCTTAGCGGGGACAGGGGGCCGAGAGACCCAGTACTTC. It is translated as CASSLAGTGGRETQYF. The chain is built from TRBV7-3 and TRBJ2-5, with 12 bases aligning to TRBD1. The CDR3 contains 16 residues. With 2 bases clipped from V and 4 bases from J, the junction kept 5 bases outside the gene matches. The germline V gene encodes CDR1 SGHTA and CDR2 FQGTGA.

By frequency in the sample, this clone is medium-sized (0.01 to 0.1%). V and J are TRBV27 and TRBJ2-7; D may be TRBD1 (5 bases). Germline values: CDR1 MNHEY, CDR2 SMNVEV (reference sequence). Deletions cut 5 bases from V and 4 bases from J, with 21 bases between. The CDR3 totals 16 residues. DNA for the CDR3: TGTGCCAGCAGTCAGGCGGACATACTCCCCCCTTACGAGCAGTACTTC. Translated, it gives CASSQADILPPYEQYF.

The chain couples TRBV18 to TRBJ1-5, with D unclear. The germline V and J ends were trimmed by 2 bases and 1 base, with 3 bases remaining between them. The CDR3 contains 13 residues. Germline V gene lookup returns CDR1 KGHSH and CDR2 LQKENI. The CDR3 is CASSPGSNQPQHF. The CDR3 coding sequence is TGTGCCAGCTCACCAGGCAGCAATCAGCCCCAGCATTTT. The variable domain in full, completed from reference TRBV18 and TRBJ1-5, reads NAGVMQNPRHLVRRRGQEARLRCSPMKGHSHVYWYRQLPEEGLKFMVYLQKENIIDESGMPKERFSAEFPKEGPSILRIQQVVRGDSAAYFCASSPGSNQPQHFGDGTRLSIL.

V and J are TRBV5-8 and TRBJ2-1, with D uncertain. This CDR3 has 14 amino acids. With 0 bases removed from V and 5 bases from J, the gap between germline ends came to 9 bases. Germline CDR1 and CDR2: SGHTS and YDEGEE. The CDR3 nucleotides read TGTGCCAGCAGCTTGGATAGGATTAACAATGAGCAGTTCTTC. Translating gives CASSLDRINNEQFF.

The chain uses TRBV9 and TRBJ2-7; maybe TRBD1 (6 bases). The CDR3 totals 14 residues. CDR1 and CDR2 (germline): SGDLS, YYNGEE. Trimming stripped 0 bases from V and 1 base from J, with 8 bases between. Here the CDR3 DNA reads TGTGCCAGCAGCGTAGGGACAGATTCCTACGAGCAGTACTTC. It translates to CASSVGTDSYEQYF.